This T cell receptor (beta chain) was documented in a study of cytomegalovirus exposure and HLA in healthy donors. Regarding the study as a whole: TCR beta chains numbering some 160 were designated cytomegalovirus-associated. The study had only CMV serostatus as immune exposure information.

Germline CDR1 is SGHDT and CDR2 is YYEEEE. V lost 2 bases to trimming and J lost 9 bases, with 6 bases between them. This CDR3 is 11 amino acids long. Vbeta (60) and Jbeta (13) primers were used in the PCR. Sequencing was performed with immunoSEQ multiplex PCR; in TCRdb, only in-frame clones are kept and a portion is missing. The sample shows 100,000 to 150,000 clones, approximately 84% of them seen only once. As to this clone: Its antigen is currently unknown.

Donors in the study were healthy people who gave bone marrow. The source material was PBMCs. The chain has TRBV5-6 and TRBJ2-1; no reliable D call. The TCR comes from a boy younger than 10 in good health and CMV-seronegative. CDR3 nucleotides: TGTGCCAGCAGCTTCGACATTGAGCAGTTCTTC. This gives the protein CASSFDIEQFF.